These 8 T cell receptor beta chains were sequenced from one sample in a study of blood T cells in healthy people across ages. For the second PCR, which ran for about 6 to 12 cycles, a sample-barcoded 5' primer and a J-beta primer mix were used. In TCRdb, the 5' RACE reads were re-called with MiXCR into one record per CDR3 protein. The sample yields about 1.8 million distinct CDR3 sequences, 49% seen once. The sample consisted of blood. All receptors derive from a woman aged 40 to 49 in good health.

The chain links TRBV11-2 to TRBJ2-5; 8 bases agree with TRBD1. Trimming at V came to 1 base and at J to 11 bases, leaving 15 bases not matched to a gene. Germline-derived CDR1 and CDR2 are SGHAT and FQNNGV. The CDR3 loop spans 16 amino acids. The CDR3 DNA is TGTGCCAGCAGCTTAGTCAGGGACAGGAGTGGACGGGAGCAGTACTTC. Amino acids: CASSLVRDRSGREQYF. Complete variable domain (other parts from reference TRBV11-2 and TRBJ2-5): EAGVAQSPRYKIIEKRQSVAFWCNPISGHATLYWYQQILGQGPKLLIQFQNNGVVDDSQLPKDRFSAERLKGVDSTLKIQPAKLEDSAVYLCASSLVRDRSGREQYFGPGTRLLVL.

There are a few counts of this clonotype. The chain combines TRBV7-9 with TRBJ2-5; 9 nucleotides agree with TRBD1. CDR1 is SEHNR, CDR2 FQNEAQ, per germline (reference sequence). This CDR3 spans 14 amino acids. V was clipped by 5 bases and J by 11 bases; unmatched bases: 12. The CDR3 protein is CASSLGTGRMEQYF. For the CDR3, the DNA is TGTGCCAGCAGCCTAGGGACAGGGCGGATGGAGCAGTACTTC.

Only a few counts were recorded for this clonotype. The chain uses TRBV6-5 and TRBJ2-5; TRBD2 matches at 13 bases. The CDR3 runs to 15 residues. The V gene's germline CDR1 is MNHEY and CDR2 SVGAGI. V was pared by 6 bases and J by 11 bases, with 12 bases of the junction left unmatched. The CDR3 spells CASSRTSGGPRAQYF. In DNA, the CDR3 is TGTGCCAGCAGCAGGACTAGCGGGGGCCCAAGGGCTCAGTACTTC.

The CDR3 nucleotides are TGTGCCAGCGGTTTGGCCGGAAGCAACACTGAAGCTTTCTTT. This translates into CASGLAGSNTEAFF. The chain carries TRBV6-2 or TRBV6-3 and TRBJ1-1; D gene unclear. The CDR3 loop spans 14 amino acids. Germline-derived CDR1 and CDR2 are MNHEY and SVGEGT. V was pared by 8 bases and J by 2 bases, with 15 bases between.

Notes on this clonotype: Germline and junction disagree at one end, which may indicate a read error. This chain links TRBV11-2 with TRBJ2-5; D not resolved. In germline, CDR1 is SGHAT, CDR2 FQNNGV. This CDR3 comprises 13 residues. CDR3 region: CASSPAGQETHYF. The CDR3 DNA reads TGTGCCAGTAGTCCGGCTGGGCAAGAGACCCATTACTTC.

The rearrangement links TRBV20-1 to TRBJ1-2; the D is unclear. The CDR3 spans 12 residues. The germline CDR1 and CDR2 sequences are DFQATT and SNEGSKA (reference sequence). V lost 7 bases and J lost 3, with 12 bases in between. The CDR3 region is CSVRMRDYGYTF. The CDR3 DNA sequence: TGCAGTGTCCGTATGAGAGACTATGGCTACACCTTC.

The table lists this clonotype with many counts. An end of the junction differs from the germline gene, which may be a read error. The V gene is TRBV2, the J gene TRBJ2-5, with D perhaps being TRBD1 or TRBD2 (6 bases each). The CDR3 consists of 13 residues. CDR1 and CDR2 from the germline V gene are SNHLY and FYNNEI. As DNA, the CDR3 is TGCGCCAGCAGGGGAGGACTACAAGAGACCCAGTACTTC. This sequence encodes CASRGGLQETQYF.

In this sample, this clonotype turned up a few times. The chain uses TRBV24-1 and TRBJ1-2; D is unclear. This CDR3 contains 12 residues. Trimming took 0 bases from V and 8 from J, leaving 6 bases between them. In germline, CDR1 is KGHDR, CDR2 SFDVKD. CDR3 region: CATSDLAVGYTF. Written as DNA, the CDR3 is TGTGCCACCAGTGATTTGGCGGTGGGCTACACCTTC.